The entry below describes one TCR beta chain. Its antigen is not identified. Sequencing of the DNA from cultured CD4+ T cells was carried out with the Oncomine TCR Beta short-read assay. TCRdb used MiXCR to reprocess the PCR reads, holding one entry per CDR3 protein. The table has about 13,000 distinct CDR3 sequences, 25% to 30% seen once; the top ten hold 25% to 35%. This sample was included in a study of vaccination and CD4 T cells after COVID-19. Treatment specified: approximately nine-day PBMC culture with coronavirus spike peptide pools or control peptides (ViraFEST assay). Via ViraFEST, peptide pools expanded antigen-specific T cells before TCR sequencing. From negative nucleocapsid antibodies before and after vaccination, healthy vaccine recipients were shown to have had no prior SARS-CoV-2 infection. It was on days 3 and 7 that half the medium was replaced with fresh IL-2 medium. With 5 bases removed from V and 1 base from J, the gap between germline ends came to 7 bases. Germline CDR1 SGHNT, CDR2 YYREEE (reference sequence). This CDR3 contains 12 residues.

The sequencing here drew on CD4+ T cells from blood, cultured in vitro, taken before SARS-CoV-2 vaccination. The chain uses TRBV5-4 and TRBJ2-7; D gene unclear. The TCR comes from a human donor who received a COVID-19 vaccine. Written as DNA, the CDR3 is TGTGCCAGCAGTTCTCCTTCCTACGAGCAGTACTTC. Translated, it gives CASSSPSYEQYF.